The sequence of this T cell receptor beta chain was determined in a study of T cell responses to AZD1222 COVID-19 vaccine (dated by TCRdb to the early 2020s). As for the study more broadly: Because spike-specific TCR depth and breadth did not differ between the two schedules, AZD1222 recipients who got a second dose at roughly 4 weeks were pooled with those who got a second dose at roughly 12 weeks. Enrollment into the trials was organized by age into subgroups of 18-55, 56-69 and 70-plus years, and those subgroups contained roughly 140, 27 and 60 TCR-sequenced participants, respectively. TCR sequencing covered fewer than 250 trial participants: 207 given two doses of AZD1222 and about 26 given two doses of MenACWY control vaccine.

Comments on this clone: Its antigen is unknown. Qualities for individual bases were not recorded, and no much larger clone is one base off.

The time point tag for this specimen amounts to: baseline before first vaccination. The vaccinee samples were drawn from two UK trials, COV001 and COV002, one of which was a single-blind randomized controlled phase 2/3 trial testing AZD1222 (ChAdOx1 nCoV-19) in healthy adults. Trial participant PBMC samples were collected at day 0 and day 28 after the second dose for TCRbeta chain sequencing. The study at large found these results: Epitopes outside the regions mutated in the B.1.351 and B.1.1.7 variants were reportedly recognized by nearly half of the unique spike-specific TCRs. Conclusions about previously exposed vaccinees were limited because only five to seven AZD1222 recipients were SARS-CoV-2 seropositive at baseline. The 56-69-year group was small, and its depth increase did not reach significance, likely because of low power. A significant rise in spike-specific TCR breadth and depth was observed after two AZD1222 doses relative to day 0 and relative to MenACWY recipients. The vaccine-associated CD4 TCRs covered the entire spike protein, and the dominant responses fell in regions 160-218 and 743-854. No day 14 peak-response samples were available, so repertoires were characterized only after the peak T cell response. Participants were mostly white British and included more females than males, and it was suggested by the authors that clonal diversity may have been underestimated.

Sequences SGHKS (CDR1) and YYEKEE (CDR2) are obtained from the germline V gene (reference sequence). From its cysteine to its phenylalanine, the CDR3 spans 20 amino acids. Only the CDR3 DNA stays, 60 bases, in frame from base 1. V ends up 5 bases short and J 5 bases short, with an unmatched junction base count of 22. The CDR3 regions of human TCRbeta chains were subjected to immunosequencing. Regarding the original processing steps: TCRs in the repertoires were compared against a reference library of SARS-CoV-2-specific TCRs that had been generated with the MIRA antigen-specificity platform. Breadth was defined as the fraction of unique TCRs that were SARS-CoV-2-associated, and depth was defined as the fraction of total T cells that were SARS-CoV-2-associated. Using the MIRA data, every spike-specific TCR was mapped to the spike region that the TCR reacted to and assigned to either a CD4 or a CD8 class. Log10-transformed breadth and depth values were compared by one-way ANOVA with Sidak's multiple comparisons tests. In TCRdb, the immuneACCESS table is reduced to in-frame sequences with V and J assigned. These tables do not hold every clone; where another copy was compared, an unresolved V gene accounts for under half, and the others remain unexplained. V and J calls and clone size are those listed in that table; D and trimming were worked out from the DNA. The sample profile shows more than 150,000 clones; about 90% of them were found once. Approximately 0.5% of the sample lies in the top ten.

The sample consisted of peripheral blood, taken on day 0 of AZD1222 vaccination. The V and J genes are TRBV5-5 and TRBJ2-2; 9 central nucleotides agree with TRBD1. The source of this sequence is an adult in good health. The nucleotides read TGTGCCAGCAGTTCCCGTCGGGACAGGGAGAGGGGACTGAGAACCGGGGAGCTGTTTTTT. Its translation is CASSSRRDRERGLRTGELFF.